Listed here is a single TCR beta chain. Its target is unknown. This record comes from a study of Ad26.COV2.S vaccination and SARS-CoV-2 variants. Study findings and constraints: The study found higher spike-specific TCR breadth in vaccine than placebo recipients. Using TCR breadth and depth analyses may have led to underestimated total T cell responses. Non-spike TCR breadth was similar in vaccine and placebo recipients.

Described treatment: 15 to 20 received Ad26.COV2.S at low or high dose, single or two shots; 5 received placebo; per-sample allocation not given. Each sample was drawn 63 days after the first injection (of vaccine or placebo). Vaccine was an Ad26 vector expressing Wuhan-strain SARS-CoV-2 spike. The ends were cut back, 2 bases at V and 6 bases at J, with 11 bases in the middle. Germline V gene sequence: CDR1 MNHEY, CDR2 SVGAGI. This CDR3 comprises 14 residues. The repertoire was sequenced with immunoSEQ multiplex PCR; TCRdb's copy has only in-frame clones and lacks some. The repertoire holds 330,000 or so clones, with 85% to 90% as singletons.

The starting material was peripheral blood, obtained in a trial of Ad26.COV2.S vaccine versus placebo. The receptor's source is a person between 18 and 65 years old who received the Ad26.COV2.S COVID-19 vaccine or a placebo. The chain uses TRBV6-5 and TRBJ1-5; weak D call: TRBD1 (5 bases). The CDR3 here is CASSYGRGGQPQHF. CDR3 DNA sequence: TGTGCCAGCAGTTACGGGAGGGGTGGTCAGCCCCAGCATTTT.